This record covers a single TCR beta chain. This clone came up once. This clone's antigen is unknown. Nothing much larger sits one base from this clone, and base qualities are not available. This sample stems from a study of shared clonotypes between healthy human individuals (dated by TCRdb to about 2020). About the full investigation: Two women and a few men aged 18 to 49 years were included in the cohort. For each donor, three plates each were used for CD4 naive and CD4 memory, two plates were used for CD8 naive, and one plate was used for CD8 memory. The study deeply sequenced blood TCR repertoires of several healthy adults to estimate repertoire size and the extent of clonotype sharing between individuals. To increase sequencing depth and limit assay-specific biases, different laboratories used diverse techniques to prepare libraries and sequence TCR repertoires. Each donor's leukapheresis produced roughly between roughly 0.85 and 10 billion PBMCs.

Healthy HIV-negative adults with no recently reported acute infections or vaccinations were included as donors. All donors were Caucasian adults living in Nashville, Tennessee, USA. CD4+ T cells were enriched through magnetic negative selection, after which naive cells were positively selected on CD45RA and the remaining negative fraction served as the memory subset. Blood was obtained by leukapheresis, after which PBMCs were separated by Ficoll-Histopaque density gradient centrifugation and cryopreserved in liquid nitrogen vapor phase. Analytical flow cytometry was used to check the purity and quantity of every magnetically sorted T cell population. Each sorted fraction had its genomic DNA isolated and then quantified by UV absorbance on a Nanodrop 2000c. The CDR3 covers 15 residues, taking in both the cysteine and the phenylalanine. Of the read, only the CDR3 DNA is kept; its 45 bases are in frame from base 1. The CDR1 and CDR2 encoded by the germline V gene are SGHDN and FVKESK. Deletion took 0 bases off V and 4 bases off J, with a span of 12 bases between the germline ends.

Using the deep immunoSEQ assay, multiplex PCR amplified TCR CDR3 regions from genomic DNA. Extracted genomic DNA from each cell subset was distributed evenly across all wells of several immunoSEQ 96-well plates, and each plate was treated as a replicate. For sorted subsets, about 200 ng genomic DNA, equal to approximately 30,000 T cell genomes, was loaded into each replicate PCR. Purified libraries were measured with a Qubit 3.0 fluorometer, size-checked on a Bioanalyzer 2100, and measured again with the KAPA Library Quantification kit. Every immunoSEQ 96-well plate was sequenced on a separate single-read 150-cycle Illumina NextSeq 550 flow cell. The authors' analysis ran thus. Because the immunoSEQ output included only junctional sequences and no quality scores, the filtering could not be the same as the filtering used for full-length reads. To assign V/J genes and CDR3, sequences were annotated using PyIR, a Python wrapper for IgBLAST v1.9, with IMGT germline references. Reads with weak V/J assignments (E-value above 1e-6), missing CDR3, stop codons, out-of-frame junctions, or ambiguous translated residues were removed. V3J clonotypes were defined by identical inferred V gene, J gene, and CDR3 amino acid sequence. The percentage overlap between two repertoires was calculated by dividing the number of shared unique clonotypes by the size of the smaller repertoire. Repertoire richness was assessed with RTK rarefaction, the Chao1 estimator, and Recon v2.1 estimates of unobserved clonotypes. Generation probabilities for all TCRbeta clonotypes obtained by the gDNA method from a few donors were computed using OLGA. Here the immuneACCESS table is served through TCRdb, limited to in-frame sequences with V and J called. Missing clones are a known gap in these copies; in checked studies unresolved V genes cover under half, and the rest lacks a known reason. The DNA was the basis for D and trimming; V, J and clone size are from that table. This sample has about 1.5 million clones in its table, and approximately 98% of those were observed once. The leading ten clones occupy about 0.4% of the sample.

On the study overall, not on this receptor specifically: Higher generation probabilities were observed for clonotypes shared by all four sorted-subset donors than for non-shared clonotypes. Rarefaction of sorted-subset datasets indicated incomplete sequencing despite the large sequencing depth. Sampling was restricted to blood, and TCR repertoires in tissue are likely to differ from TCR repertoires in blood. Naive subsets generally had larger estimated clonotype richness than memory subsets did. The genetic and exposure-history diversity represented was limited by the small number of donors. Sharing across a few donors was observed for around 5% of naive CD4, under 4% of naive CD8, 2% to 2.5% of memory CD4, and about 0.4% of memory CD8 clonotypes. Based on pairwise subsampling, the degree of clonotype sharing among donors was expected to be affected by sequencing depth.

The rearrangement combines TRBV14 with TRBJ2-5; too little of a D gene remains to name it. The TCR comes from a man younger than 40 in good health. Sequenced sample: naive CD4+ T cells sorted from blood. The cell subset or site label on this specimen signifies: CD45RA+ positively selected. The CDR3 in this case is CASSQDLGLGETQYF. The bases read TGTGCCAGCAGCCAAGATCTAGGGCTCGGAGAGACCCAGTACTTC.